The 32 T cell receptor beta chains below all came from one sample that was sequenced in a study of blood T cell repertoires in COVID-19. Generated by immunoSEQ multiplex PCR, the TCRdb table keeps only in-frame clones and is missing some. The table includes approximately 230,000 clones, about 85% detected once. Material: peripheral blood. The receptors were gathered from a man younger than 30 with active or convalescent COVID-19.

This chain joins TRBV5-8 and TRBJ2-1, with 11 nucleotides matching TRBD1. Germline V lookup: CDR1 SGHTS, CDR2 YDEGEE. V lost 1 base, J lost 7 bases, and 10 bases stayed unmatched. The CDR3 is 17 amino acids. Here the CDR3 DNA reads TGTGCCAGCAGCTTGTGGACAGGGGGCTTTACCGTGAATGAGCAGTTCTTC. Amino acid sequence: CASSLWTGGFTVNEQFF.

The chain couples TRBV4-1 to TRBJ2-3, with D perhaps matching TRBD2 (5 bases). V was pared by 4 bases and J by 4 bases, with 15 bases between. In germline, CDR1 is MGHRA, CDR2 YSYEKL. CDR3 length: 15 residues. CDR3 DNA: TGCGCCAGCAGCCGTAGGATTGAGGGAGCAGATACGCAGTATTTT. Translated, it gives CASSRRIEGADTQYF.

This clone was counted only a few times. The J gene is TRBJ1-4, the V gene TRBV15; possibly TRBD1 for D (5 bases). The V end lost 3 bases, the J end lost 5 bases, and 19 bases lay between the germline ends. CDR3 length: 17 residues. Germline V gene data show CDR1 as LNHNV and CDR2 as YYDKDF (reference sequence). The CDR3 bases are TGTGCCACCAGCAGGGATTCGGCAGGGAGGGGAAATGAAAAACTGTTTTTT. Its translation: CATSRDSAGRGNEKLFF.

This clone was seen a single time. The chain recombines TRBV6-5 with TRBJ2-7; 9 positions match TRBD1. CDR3 length equals 14 residues. Germline V gives CDR1 MNHEY, CDR2 SVGAGI. J was trimmed by 7 bases and V by 5 bases; bases with no gene match: 9. CDR3 in amino acids: CASSNLWTGEEQYF. The CDR3 DNA reads as TGTGCCAGCAGTAACCTGTGGACAGGGGAAGAGCAGTACTTC.

The chain's CDR3 is CASSLMAAQGGYGYTF. The CDR3 nucleotides are TGTGCCAGCAGCCTTATGGCGGCCCAGGGTGGCTATGGCTACACCTTC. J is TRBJ1-2 and V is TRBV3-1 (or the pseudogene TRBV3-2); D is possibly TRBD1 (5 bases). The germline V gene has CDR1 LGHDT and CDR2 YNNKEL (reference sequence). The CDR3 has 16 residues. Trimming took off 4 bases at V and 4 bases at J, with 19 bases between the two ends.

A note on this clone: Compared with germline, one end of the junction differs, possibly owing to a read error. This chain connects TRBV30 to TRBJ1-4; D unresolved. Germline-derived CDR1 and CDR2 are GTSNPN and SVGIG (reference sequence). This CDR3 contains 15 residues. The CDR3 here is CAWNPPSGLNGKLFF. CDR3 coding DNA: TGTGCCTGGAACCCTCCGAGCGGTTTGAATGGAAAACTGTTTTTT.

This chain joins TRBV7-9 and TRBJ1-1; a weak D match, TRBD1 (6 bases). Germline CDR1 SEHNR, CDR2 FQNEAQ (reference sequence). The V gene lost 2 bases and the J gene lost 3 bases, with 10 bases spanning the gap. This CDR3 contains 14 residues. CDR3 nucleotides: TGTGCCAGCAGCTTACAGGGGCCTTACACTGAAGCTTTCTTT. Its protein is CASSLQGPYTEAFF.

The J gene is TRBJ2-7, the V gene TRBV27; D is possibly TRBD2 (5 bases). V lost 7 bases, J lost 6 bases, and 7 bases lay in between. The CDR3 spans 10 residues. CDR1 is MNHEY and CDR2 is SMNVEV in the germline V gene (reference sequence). The CDR3 DNA is TGTGCCAGCATAAGCGGCGAGCAGTACTTC. Translated, it gives CASISGEQYF.

The chain uses TRBV11-2 and TRBJ2-3; a possible D gene is TRBD2 (6 bases). The V end was cut by 2 bases, the J end by 2 bases, with 17 bases between. The CDR3 extends over 17 amino acids. Germline V gives CDR1 SGHAT, CDR2 FQNNGV. The CDR3 loop is CASSLRGKRANTDTQYF. The CDR3 DNA follows: TGTGCCAGCAGCTTACGGGGCAAGCGGGCGAACACAGATACGCAGTATTTT.

The chain employs TRBV12-3 or TRBV12-4 and TRBJ1-2; the D gene is possibly TRBD1 (6 bases). Trimming pared 6 bases from V and 5 bases from J, leaving 13 bases between. CDR3 length equals 13 residues. CDR3 sequence reads: CASSRGGPYGYTF. The CDR3 bases are TGTGCCAGCAGCCGCGGGGGGCCTTATGGCTACACCTTC.

The rearrangement uses TRBV18 and TRBJ2-7, with D uncertain. This CDR3 contains 14 residues. Trimming shortened V by 0 bases and J by 4 bases, and 10 bases separated the two germline ends. Looked up from germline, CDR1 is KGHSH and CDR2 is LQKENI. The CDR3 nucleotides are TGTGCCAGCTCACCACCGTCGCGGCCTTACGAGCAGTACTTC. The encoded protein is CASSPPSRPYEQYF.

The rearrangement links TRBV7-6 to TRBJ1-1; no firm D call. V shed 0 bases and J shed 3 bases, with 11 bases lying between them. The CDR3 runs 15 residues. Germline CDR1 and CDR2: SGHVS and FNYEAQ. The CDR3 loop is CASSLATSGDTEAFF. CDR3 coding DNA: TGTGCCAGCAGCTTAGCGACCTCCGGGGACACTGAAGCTTTCTTT.

This chain uses TRBV7-2 with TRBJ2-3; D is perhaps TRBD2 (5 bases). Germline V gives CDR1 SGHTA, CDR2 FQGNSA. This CDR3 spans 16 amino acids. V was clipped by 0 bases and J by 5 bases, with 15 bases between them. In DNA, the CDR3 is TGTGCCAGCAGCTTAGCGCTACTAGAATTTGGAGATACGCAGTATTTT. Its protein product is CASSLALLEFGDTQYF. Combining the CDR3 with reference TRBV7-2 and TRBJ2-3 gives the whole variable domain GAGVSQSPSNKVTEKGKDVELRCDPISGHTALYWYRQSLGQGLEFLIYFQGNSAPDKSGLPSDRFSAERTGGSVSTLTIQRTQQEDSAVYLCASSLALLEFGDTQYFGPGTRLTVL.

The chain carries TRBV11-2 and TRBJ2-3; 7 nucleotides match TRBD2. Germline V lookup: CDR1 SGHAT, CDR2 FQNNGV. CDR3 length: 16 residues. Losses at the gene ends were 1 base for V and 3 bases for J; bases not matched to a gene: 7. CDR3 bases: TGTGCCAGCAGCTTAGGGGGGGGAGTGGCAACAGATACGCAGTATTTT. It is translated as CASSLGGGVATDTQYF.

There are a few counts of this clone. The chain employs TRBV11-2 and TRBJ2-6, with TRBD1 as a possible D gene (5 bases). Germline CDR1 is SGHAT and CDR2 is FQNNGV. This CDR3 is built from 17 residues. With 1 base removed from V and 2 bases from J, the gap between germline ends came to 12 bases. The CDR3 region has the DNA TGTGCCAGCAGCTTAGGCAGGGATGATACTGGGGCCAACGTCCTGACTTTC. The encoded protein is CASSLGRDDTGANVLTF.

The chain carries TRBV27 and TRBJ1-4, with D tentatively TRBD1 (6 bases). Per germline, CDR1 MNHEY and CDR2 SMNVEV (reference sequence). This CDR3 region has 18 residues. The V end was cut by 2 bases, the J end by 0 bases, with 16 bases between. CDR3 sequence: CASSLKGTTSATNEKLFF. The CDR3 nucleotides read TGTGCCAGCAGTTTAAAGGGGACAACTTCTGCAACTAATGAAAAACTGTTTTTT.

V is TRBV27 and J is TRBJ1-3; tentative D call: TRBD1 (6 bases). Germline V gene data show CDR1 as MNHEY and CDR2 as SMNVEV (reference sequence). V dropped 2 bases and J dropped 0 bases, with 14 bases sitting between them. The CDR3 extends over 17 amino acids. The CDR3 nucleotides are TGTGCCAGCAGTTTAGAATGGGGACACCTCTCTGGAAACACCATATATTTT. Encoded protein: CASSLEWGHLSGNTIYF.

The gene calls are TRBV19 and TRBJ1-1; D not certain. This CDR3 spans 13 amino acids. The germline V gene has CDR1 LNHDA and CDR2 SQIVND (reference sequence). V was clipped by 3 bases and J by 1 base, with 6 bases between them. This CDR3 reads CASSMAPNTEAFF. The CDR3 DNA sequence: TGTGCCAGTAGTATGGCACCGAACACTGAAGCTTTCTTT.

The chain joins TRBV7-2 to TRBJ1-6; TRBD1 matches at 9 bases. The V and J ends lost 5 bases and 10 bases, in that order; junction bases with no gene match: 9. CDR1 is SGHTA, CDR2 FQGNSA, per germline. The CDR3 is 15 residues long. The chain's CDR3 is CASSPGTGNLSPLHF. The CDR3 DNA reads as TGTGCCAGCAGCCCCGGGACAGGGAATCTGTCACCCCTCCACTTT. Supplemented by reference TRBV7-2 and TRBJ1-6, the full variable domain reads GAGVSQSPSNKVTEKGKDVELRCDPISGHTALYWYRQSLGQGLEFLIYFQGNSAPDKSGLPSDRFSAERTGGSVSTLTIQRTQQEDSAVYLCASSPGTGNLSPLHFGNGTRLTVT.

The chain joins TRBV7-2 to TRBJ2-1; TRBD2 agrees at 12 bases. The CDR3 contains 16 residues. CDR1 and CDR2 from the germline V gene are SGHTA and FQGNSA. The trim removed 3 bases at V and 10 bases at J, leaving 10 bases unmatched. The CDR3 is CASSLWSSGGGREQFF. In DNA, the CDR3 is TGTGCCAGCAGCTTGTGGTCTAGCGGGGGGGGTCGGGAGCAGTTCTTC.

The chain couples TRBV11-1 to TRBJ2-5; 7 bases map to TRBD1. Losses at the gene ends were 3 bases for V and 1 base for J; bases not matched to a gene: 5. Germline V lookup: CDR1 SGHAT, CDR2 FQDESV (reference sequence). The CDR3 loop spans 15 amino acids. This CDR3 reads CASSFDGTVQETQYF. As DNA, the CDR3 is TGTGCCAGCAGCTTTGACGGGACAGTCCAAGAGACCCAGTACTTC. Supplemented by reference TRBV11-1 and TRBJ2-5, the full variable domain reads EAEVAQSPRYKITEKSQAVAFWCDPISGHATLYWYRQILGQGPELLVQFQDESVVDDSQLPKDRFSAERLKGVDSTLKIQPAELGDSAMYLCASSFDGTVQETQYFGPGTRLLVL.

V usage is TRBV18 and J usage is TRBJ1-2, with D unclear. The ends were cut back, 3 bases at V and 1 base at J, with 12 bases in the middle. The germline CDR1 and CDR2 sequences are KGHSH and LQKENI. The CDR3 covers 15 residues. The CDR3 DNA follows: TGTGCCAGCTCACCCGAGCCCGGCGGTAACTATGGCTACACCTTC. Encoded protein: CASSPEPGGNYGYTF.

The J gene is TRBJ2-5, the V gene TRBV14; 9 bases align to TRBD1. CDR3 length: 17 amino acids. The germline CDR1 and CDR2 sequences are SGHDN and FVKESK. The V gene end was trimmed by 2 bases and the J gene end by 2 bases; junction bases not matched to a gene: 9. CDR3 nucleotide sequence: TGTGCCAGCAGCCAACGCCTAGGGACAGGGCGACAAGAGACCCAGTACTTC. Its translation: CASSQRLGTGRQETQYF.

The chain is built from TRBV27 and TRBJ2-1; D is perhaps TRBD2 (5 bases). The germline CDR1 and CDR2 sequences are MNHEY and SMNVEV (reference sequence). Deletions cut 4 bases from V and 6 bases from J, with 13 bases between. CDR3 size: 14 residues. Here the CDR3 DNA reads TGTGCCAGCAGTTCTAATCTGGGGAGCAATGAGCAGTTCTTC. It yields the protein CASSSNLGSNEQFF.

This chain links TRBV5-5 with TRBJ2-7; D is undetermined. The CDR3 has 14 amino acids. CDR1 SGHKS and CDR2 YYEKEE come from the germline V gene (reference sequence). Trimming shortened V by 0 bases and J by 5 bases, and 12 bases separated the two germline ends. The CDR3 coding sequence is TGTGCCAGCAGCTTGGGGGCAGGCTCTGACGAGCAGTACTTC. This encodes CASSLGAGSDEQYF.

The chain joins TRBV28 to TRBJ1-3; 9 nucleotides agree with TRBD1. V shed 9 bases and J 9 bases; nucleotides not matched to a gene: 9. Per germline, CDR1 MDHEN and CDR2 SYDVKM. This CDR3 is 13 amino acids long. The CDR3 loop reads CASRGTGIGTIYF. For the CDR3, the DNA is TGTGCCAGTCGGGGGACAGGGATCGGCACCATATATTTT.

The chain employs TRBV6-2 or TRBV6-3 and TRBJ2-5; tentatively, D is TRBD2 (6 bases). Germline CDR1 is MNHEY and CDR2 is SVGEGT. V lost 1 base, J lost 5 bases, and 14 bases lay in between. The length of the CDR3 is 15 residues. CDR3 DNA sequence: TGTGCCAGCAGTTACTATAAGGCGGGGTCGGAGACCCAGTACTTC. Its protein product is CASSYYKAGSETQYF.

The CDR3 here is CASSLVLAGAHTDTQYF. The CDR3 coding sequence is TGTGCCAGCAGCTTGGTTTTAGCGGGGGCGCACACAGATACGCAGTATTTT. This chain uses TRBV5-5 with TRBJ2-3, with 9 bases lining up with TRBD2. Germline values: CDR1 SGHKS, CDR2 YYEKEE (reference sequence). The CDR3 is 17 amino acids. After removal of 0 bases from V and 2 bases from J, the junction contained 7 bases not matched to a gene.

The chain carries TRBV27 and TRBJ1-2; tentatively, D is TRBD1 (6 bases). CDR1 MNHEY and CDR2 SMNVEV come from the germline V gene (reference sequence). The CDR3 spans 15 residues. Trimming stripped 1 base from V and 0 bases from J, with 9 bases between. CDR3 sequence: CASSLFQGPNYGYTF. The CDR3 DNA sequence: TGTGCCAGCAGTTTATTTCAGGGGCCTAACTATGGCTACACCTTC.

The chain uses TRBV7-9 and TRBJ1-1, with a weak D call TRBD1 (6 bases). Germline V lookup: CDR1 SEHNR, CDR2 FQNEAQ (reference sequence). Trimming took 1 base from V and 5 from J, leaving 11 bases between them. This CDR3 is 14 amino acids long. CDR3 amino acids: CASSLGVRGTEAFF. CDR3 coding DNA: TGTGCCAGCAGCTTAGGAGTAAGGGGGACTGAAGCTTTCTTT.

This rearrangement joins TRBV30 to TRBJ1-5, with 8 positions matching TRBD1. The CDR3 has 14 amino acids. With 5 bases clipped from V and 2 bases from J, the junction kept 5 bases outside the gene matches. CDR1 is GTSNPN, CDR2 SVGIG, per germline (reference sequence). The CDR3 region has the DNA TGTGCCTGGTACCAACAGGGGGGCAATCAGCCCCAGCATTTT. Its translation is CAWYQQGGNQPQHF.

The V gene is TRBV7-3, the J gene TRBJ2-3; 10 bases line up with TRBD2. CDR3 length equals 18 residues. CDR1 is SGHTA, CDR2 FQGTGA, per germline. With V trimmed by 1 base and J by 6 bases, 13 bases remained unmatched. The DNA for the CDR3 is TGTGCCAGCAGCTTAATCCGAGGAACTAGCGGGAAAGGGGATACGCAGTATTTT. Translated: CASSLIRGTSGKGDTQYF.